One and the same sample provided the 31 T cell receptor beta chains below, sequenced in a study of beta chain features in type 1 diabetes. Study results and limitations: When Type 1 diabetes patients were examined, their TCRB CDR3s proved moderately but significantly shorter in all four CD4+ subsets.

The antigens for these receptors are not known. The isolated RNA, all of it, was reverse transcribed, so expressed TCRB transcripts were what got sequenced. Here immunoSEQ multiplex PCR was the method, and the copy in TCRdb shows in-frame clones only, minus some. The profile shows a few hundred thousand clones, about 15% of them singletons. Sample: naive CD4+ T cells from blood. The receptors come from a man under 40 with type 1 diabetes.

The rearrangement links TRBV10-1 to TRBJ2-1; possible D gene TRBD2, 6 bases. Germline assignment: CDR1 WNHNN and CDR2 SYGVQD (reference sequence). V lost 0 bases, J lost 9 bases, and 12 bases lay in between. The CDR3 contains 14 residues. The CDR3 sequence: CASSESIKGGEQFF. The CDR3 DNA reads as TGCGCCAGCAGTGAGTCGATAAAGGGAGGTGAGCAGTTCTTC.

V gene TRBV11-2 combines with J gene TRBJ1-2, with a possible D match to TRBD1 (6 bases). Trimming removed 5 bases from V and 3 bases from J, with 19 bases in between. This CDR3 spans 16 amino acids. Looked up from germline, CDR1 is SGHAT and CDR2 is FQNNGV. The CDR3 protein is CASSRRGAEGDYGYTF. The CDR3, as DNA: TGTGCCAGCAGCCGGCGGGGGGCAGAGGGGGACTATGGCTACACCTTC.

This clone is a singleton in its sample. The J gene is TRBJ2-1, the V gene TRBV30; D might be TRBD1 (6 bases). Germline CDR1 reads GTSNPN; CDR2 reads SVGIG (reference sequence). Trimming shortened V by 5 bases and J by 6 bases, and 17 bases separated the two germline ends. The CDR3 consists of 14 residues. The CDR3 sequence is CAWGGQLGFNEQFF. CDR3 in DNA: TGTGCCTGGGGCGGACAGTTAGGCTTCAATGAGCAGTTCTTC. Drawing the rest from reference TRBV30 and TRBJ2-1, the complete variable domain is SQTIHQWPATLVQPVGSPLSLECTVEGTSNPNLYWYRQAAGRGLQLLFYSVGIGQISSEVPQNLSASRPQDRQFILSSKKLLLSDSGFYLCAWGGQLGFNEQFFGPGTRLTVL.

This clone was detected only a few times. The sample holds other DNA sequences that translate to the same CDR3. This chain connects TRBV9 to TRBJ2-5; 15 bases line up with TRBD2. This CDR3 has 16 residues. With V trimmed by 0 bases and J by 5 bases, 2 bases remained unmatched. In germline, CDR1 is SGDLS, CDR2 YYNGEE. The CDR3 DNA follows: TGTGCCAGCAGCGTAGAGGGGACTAGCGGGGGGGAGACCCAGTACTTC. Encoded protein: CASSVEGTSGGETQYF.

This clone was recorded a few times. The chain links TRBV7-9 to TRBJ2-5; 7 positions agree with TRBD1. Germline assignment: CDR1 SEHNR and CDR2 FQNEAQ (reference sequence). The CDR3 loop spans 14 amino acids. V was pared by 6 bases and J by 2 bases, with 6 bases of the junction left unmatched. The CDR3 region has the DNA TGTGCCAGCAGAGCAGACAGGGCACAAGAGACCCAGTACTTC. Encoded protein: CASRADRAQETQYF.

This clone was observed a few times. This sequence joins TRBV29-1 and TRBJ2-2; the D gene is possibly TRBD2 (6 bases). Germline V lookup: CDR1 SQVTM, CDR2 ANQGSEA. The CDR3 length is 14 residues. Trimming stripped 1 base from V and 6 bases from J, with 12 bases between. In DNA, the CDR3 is TGCAGCGTTGAAGTCAGGGCTAGCGCCGGGGAGCTGTTTTTT. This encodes CSVEVRASAGELFF.

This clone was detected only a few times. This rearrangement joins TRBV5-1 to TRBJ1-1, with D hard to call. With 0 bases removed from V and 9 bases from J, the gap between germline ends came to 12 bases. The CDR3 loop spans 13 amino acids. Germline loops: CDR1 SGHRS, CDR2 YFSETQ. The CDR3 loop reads CASSLAGDQKAFF. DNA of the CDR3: TGCGCCAGCAGCTTGGCCGGAGACCAGAAAGCTTTCTTT.

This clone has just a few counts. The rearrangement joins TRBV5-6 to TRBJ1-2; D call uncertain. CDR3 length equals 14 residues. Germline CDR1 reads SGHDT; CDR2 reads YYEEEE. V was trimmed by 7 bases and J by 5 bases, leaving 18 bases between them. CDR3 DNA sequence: TGTGCCAGCCGAGGAGAGGGAATGCTTTATGGCTACACCTTC. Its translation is CASRGEGMLYGYTF. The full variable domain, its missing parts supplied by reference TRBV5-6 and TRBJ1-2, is DAGVTQSPTHLIKTRGQQVTLRCSPKSGHDTVSWYQQALGQGPQFIFQYYEEEERQRGNFPDRFSGHQFPNYSSELNVNALLLGDSALYLCASRGEGMLYGYTFGSGTRLTVV.

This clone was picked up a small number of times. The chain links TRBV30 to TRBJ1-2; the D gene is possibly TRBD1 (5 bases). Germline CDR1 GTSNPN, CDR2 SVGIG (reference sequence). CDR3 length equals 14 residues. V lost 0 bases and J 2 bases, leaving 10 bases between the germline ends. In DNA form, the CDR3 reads TGTGCCTGGAGTGTTCGGACAAGCAACTATGGCTACACCTTC. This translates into CAWSVRTSNYGYTF.

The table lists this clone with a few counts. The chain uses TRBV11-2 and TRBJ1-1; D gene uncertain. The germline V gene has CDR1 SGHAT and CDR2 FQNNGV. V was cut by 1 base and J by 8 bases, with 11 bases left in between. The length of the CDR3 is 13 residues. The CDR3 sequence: CASSLVRQVEAFF. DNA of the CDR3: TGTGCCAGCAGCTTAGTCCGGCAGGTAGAAGCTTTCTTT.

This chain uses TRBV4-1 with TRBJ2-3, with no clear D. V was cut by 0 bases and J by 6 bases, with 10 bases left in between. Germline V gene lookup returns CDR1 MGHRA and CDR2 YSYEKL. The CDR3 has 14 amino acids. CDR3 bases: TGCGCCAGCAGCCAAGAGTCCGTCGGGGATACGCAGTATTTT. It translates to CASSQESVGDTQYF.

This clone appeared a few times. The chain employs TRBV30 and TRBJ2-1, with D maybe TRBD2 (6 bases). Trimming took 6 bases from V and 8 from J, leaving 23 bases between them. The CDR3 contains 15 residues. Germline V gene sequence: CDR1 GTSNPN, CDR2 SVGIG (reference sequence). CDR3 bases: TGTGCCTGTCGAAAGGGACTCCCTGGGGGTGATGAGCAGTTCTTC. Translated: CACRKGLPGGDEQFF.

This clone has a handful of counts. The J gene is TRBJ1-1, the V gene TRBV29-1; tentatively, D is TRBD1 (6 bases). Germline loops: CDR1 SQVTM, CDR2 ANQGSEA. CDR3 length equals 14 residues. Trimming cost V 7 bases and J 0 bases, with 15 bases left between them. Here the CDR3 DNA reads TGCAGCGCAGATCCGGGACACCTGAACACTGAAGCTTTCTTT. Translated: CSADPGHLNTEAFF.

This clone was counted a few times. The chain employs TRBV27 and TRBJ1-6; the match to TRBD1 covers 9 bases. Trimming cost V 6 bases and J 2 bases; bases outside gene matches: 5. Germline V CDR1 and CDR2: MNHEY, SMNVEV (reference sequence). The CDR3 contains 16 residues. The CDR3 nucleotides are TGTGCCAGCAGCCCTTGGACAGGGGCCTATAATTCACCCCTCCACTTT. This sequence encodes CASSPWTGAYNSPLHF.

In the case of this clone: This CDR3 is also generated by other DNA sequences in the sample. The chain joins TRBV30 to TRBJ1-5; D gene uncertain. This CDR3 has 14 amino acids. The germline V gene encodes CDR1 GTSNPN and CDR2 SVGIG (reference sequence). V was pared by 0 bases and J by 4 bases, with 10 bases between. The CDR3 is CAWSVAALNQPQHF. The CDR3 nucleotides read TGTGCCTGGAGTGTAGCGGCCTTGAATCAGCCCCAGCATTTT.

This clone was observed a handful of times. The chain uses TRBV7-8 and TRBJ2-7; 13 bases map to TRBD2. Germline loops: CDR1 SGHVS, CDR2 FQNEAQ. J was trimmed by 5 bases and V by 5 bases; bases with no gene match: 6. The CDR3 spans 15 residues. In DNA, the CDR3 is TGTGCCAGCAGCATTCGGACTAGCGGGGGAAACGAGCAGTACTTC. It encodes CASSIRTSGGNEQYF.

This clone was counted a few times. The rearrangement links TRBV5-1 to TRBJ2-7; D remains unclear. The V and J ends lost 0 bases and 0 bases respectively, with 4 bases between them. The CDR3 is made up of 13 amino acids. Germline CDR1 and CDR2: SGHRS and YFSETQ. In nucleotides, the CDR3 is TGCGCCAGCAGCTTGGACACCTCCTACGAGCAGTACTTC. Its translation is CASSLDTSYEQYF.

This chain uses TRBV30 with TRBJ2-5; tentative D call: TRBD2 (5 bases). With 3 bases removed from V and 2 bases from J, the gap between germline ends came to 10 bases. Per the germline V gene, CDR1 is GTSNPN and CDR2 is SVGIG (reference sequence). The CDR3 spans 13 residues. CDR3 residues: CAWSATNQETQYF. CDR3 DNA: TGTGCCTGGAGCGCGACTAATCAAGAGACCCAGTACTTC.

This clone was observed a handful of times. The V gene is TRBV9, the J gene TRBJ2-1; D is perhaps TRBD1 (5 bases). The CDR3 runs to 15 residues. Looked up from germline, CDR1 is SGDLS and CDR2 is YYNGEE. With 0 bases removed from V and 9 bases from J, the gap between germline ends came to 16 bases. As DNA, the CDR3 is TGTGCCAGCAGCGTAGTGGCAGGGAAGGGGCCTGAGCAGTTCTTC. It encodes CASSVVAGKGPEQFF.

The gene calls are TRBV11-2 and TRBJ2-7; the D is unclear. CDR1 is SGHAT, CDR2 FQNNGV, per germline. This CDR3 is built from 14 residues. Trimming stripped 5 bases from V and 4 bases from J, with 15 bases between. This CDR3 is CASSPPAVIYEQYF. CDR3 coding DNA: TGTGCCAGCAGCCCCCCCGCGGTTATATACGAGCAGTACTTC.

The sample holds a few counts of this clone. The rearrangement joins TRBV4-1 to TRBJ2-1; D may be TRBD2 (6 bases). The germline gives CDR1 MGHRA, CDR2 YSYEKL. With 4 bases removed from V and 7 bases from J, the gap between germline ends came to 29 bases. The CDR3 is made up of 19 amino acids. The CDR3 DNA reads TGCGCCAGCAGCCGAGCGGGCTACCGTGGAAGGGTCGGTTCAAATGAGCAGTTCTTC. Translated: CASSRAGYRGRVGSNEQFF.

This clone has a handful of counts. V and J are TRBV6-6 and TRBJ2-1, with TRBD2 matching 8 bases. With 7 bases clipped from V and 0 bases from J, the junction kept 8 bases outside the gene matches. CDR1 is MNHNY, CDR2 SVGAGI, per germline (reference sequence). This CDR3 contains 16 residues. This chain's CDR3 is CASTSGSTLSYNEQFF. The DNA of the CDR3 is TGTGCCAGCACAAGCGGGAGTACCCTCTCCTACAATGAGCAGTTCTTC.

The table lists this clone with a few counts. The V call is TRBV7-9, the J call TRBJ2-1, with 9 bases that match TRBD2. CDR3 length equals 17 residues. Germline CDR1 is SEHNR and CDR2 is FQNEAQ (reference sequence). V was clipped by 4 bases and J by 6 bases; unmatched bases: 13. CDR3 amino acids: CASSSQTRREGRNEQFF. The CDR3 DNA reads TGTGCCAGCAGCTCCCAGACGAGGCGGGAGGGACGCAATGAGCAGTTCTTC.

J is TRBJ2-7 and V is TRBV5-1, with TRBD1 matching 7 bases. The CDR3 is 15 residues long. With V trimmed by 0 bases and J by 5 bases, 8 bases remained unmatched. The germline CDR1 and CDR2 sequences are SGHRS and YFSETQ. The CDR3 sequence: CASSLADRQGDEQYF. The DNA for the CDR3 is TGCGCCAGCAGCTTGGCTGATCGGCAGGGGGACGAGCAGTACTTC.

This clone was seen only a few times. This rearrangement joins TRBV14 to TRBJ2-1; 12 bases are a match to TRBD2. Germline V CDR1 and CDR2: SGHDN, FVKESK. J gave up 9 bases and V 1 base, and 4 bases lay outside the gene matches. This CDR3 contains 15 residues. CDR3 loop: CASSQGLAGVTEQFF. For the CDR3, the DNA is TGTGCCAGCAGCCAAGGACTAGCGGGAGTCACTGAGCAGTTCTTC.

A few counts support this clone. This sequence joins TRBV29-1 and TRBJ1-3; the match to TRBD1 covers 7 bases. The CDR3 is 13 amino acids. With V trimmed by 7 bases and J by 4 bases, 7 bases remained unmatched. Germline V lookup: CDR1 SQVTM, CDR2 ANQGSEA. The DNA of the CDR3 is TGCAGCGCTGGACAGGCATCAGGAAACACCATATATTTT. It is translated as CSAGQASGNTIYF.

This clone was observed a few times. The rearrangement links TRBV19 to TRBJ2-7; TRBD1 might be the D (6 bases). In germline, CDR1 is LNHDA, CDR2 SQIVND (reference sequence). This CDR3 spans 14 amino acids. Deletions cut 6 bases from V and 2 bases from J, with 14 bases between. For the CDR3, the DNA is TGTGCCAGTAGAGATCCGGACAGCCCCTACGAGCAGTACTTC. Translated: CASRDPDSPYEQYF.

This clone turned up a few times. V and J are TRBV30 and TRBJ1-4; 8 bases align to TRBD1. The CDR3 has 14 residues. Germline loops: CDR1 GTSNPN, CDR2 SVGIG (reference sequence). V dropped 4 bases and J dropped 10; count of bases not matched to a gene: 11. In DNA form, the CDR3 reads TGTGCCTGGAACGACTGGACAGGGCAGGGAAAACTGTTTTTT. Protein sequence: CAWNDWTGQGKLFF.

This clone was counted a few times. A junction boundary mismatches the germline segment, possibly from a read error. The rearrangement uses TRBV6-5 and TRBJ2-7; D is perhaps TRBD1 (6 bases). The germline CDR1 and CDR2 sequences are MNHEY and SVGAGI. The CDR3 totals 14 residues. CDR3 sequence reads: CASSYSDRSSEQYF. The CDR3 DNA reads TGTGCCAGCAGTTACAGTGACAGGTCCTCCGAGCAGTACTTC.

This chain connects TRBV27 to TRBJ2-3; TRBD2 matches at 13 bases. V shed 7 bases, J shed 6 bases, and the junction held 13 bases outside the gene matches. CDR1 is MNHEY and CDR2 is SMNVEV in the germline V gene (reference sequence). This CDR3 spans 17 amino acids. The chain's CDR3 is CASIPRRGLAGVDTQYF. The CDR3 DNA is TGTGCCAGCATCCCCCGACGAGGACTAGCGGGAGTTGATACGCAGTATTTT.

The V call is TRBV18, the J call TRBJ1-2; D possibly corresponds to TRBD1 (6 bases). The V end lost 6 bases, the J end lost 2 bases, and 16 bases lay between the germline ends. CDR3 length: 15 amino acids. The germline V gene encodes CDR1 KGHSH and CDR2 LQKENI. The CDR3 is CASSPAQGPNYGYTF. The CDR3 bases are TGTGCCAGCTCCCCTGCGCAGGGGCCGAACTATGGCTACACCTTC.